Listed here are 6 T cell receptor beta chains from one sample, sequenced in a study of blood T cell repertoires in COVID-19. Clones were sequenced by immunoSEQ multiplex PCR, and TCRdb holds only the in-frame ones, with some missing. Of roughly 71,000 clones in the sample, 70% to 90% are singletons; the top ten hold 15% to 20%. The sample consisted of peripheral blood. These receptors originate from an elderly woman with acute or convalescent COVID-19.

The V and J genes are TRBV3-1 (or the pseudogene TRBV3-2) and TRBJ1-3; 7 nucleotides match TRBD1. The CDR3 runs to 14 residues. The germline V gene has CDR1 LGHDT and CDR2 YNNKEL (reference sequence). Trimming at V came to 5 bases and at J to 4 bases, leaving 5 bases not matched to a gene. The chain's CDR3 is CASSEQGRGNTIYF. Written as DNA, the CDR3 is TGTGCCAGCAGCGAACAGGGGAGGGGAAACACCATATATTTT.

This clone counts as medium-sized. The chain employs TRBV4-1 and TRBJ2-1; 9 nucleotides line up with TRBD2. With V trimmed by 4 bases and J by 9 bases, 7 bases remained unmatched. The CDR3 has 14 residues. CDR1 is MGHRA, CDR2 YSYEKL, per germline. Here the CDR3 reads CASSRNSGGTEQFF. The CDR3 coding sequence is TGCGCCAGCAGCCGGAATAGCGGGGGCACTGAGCAGTTCTTC.

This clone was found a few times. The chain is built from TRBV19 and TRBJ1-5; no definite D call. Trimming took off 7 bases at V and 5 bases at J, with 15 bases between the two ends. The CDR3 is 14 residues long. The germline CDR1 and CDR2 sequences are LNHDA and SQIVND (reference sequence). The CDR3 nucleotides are TGTGCCAGTATTGAGCGAGGGTTCGATCAGCCCCAGCATTTT. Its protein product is CASIERGFDQPQHF.

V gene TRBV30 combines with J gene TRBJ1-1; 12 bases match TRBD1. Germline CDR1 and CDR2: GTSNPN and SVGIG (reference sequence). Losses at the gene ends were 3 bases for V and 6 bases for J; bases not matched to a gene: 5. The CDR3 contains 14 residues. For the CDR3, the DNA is TGTGCCTGGAGGGGACAGGGGGCGAGATCTGAAGCTTTCTTT. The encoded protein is CAWRGQGARSEAFF.

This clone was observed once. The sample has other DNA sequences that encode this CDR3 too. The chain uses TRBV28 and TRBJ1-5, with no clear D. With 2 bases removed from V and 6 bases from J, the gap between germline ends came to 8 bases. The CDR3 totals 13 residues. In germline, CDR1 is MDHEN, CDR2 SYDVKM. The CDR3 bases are TGTGCCAGCAGTTTAGCACTACCTCAGCCCCAGCATTTT. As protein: CASSLALPQPQHF.

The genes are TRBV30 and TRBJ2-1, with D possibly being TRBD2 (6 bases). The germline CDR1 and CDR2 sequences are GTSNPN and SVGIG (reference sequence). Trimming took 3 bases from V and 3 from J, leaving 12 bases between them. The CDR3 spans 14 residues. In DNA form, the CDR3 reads TGTGCCTGGAGGTCCTTGGGGGGCTACAATGAGCAGTTCTTC. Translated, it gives CAWRSLGGYNEQFF.